The clone carrying this T cell receptor beta chain has just one count. Its antigen is still unknown. This sample is part of a study of T cell responses to AZD1222 COVID-19 vaccine. Findings and caveats of the study: After two AZD1222 doses, spike-specific TCR breadth and depth rose versus day 0. Only 6 or 7 AZD1222 recipients tested seropositive at baseline.

The ends lost 5 bases at V and 6 bases at J; junction bases unmatched: 7. CDR3 length: 14 residues. Per the germline V gene, CDR1 is MNHEY and CDR2 is SVGEGT. Sequencing was performed with immunoSEQ multiplex PCR; in TCRdb, only in-frame clones are kept and a portion is missing. Of 120,000 or so clones listed, about 89% are singletons. The chain uses TRBV6-2 or TRBV6-3 and TRBJ1-2; 9 nucleotides line up with TRBD1. The sequenced sample was peripheral blood, obtained on day 0 of AZD1222 vaccination. This sequence was found in an adult in good health. The CDR3 DNA follows: TGTGCCAGCAGTCAAGGGACAGGGATAGATGGCTACACCTTC. It encodes CASSQGTGIDGYTF.